These 30 T cell receptor beta chains share one sample of origin, sequenced in a study of Tregs in tolerant kidney transplant recipients. TCRdb keeps only in-frame clones here, not all; method: immunoSEQ multiplex PCR. The sample has more than 6,000 clones. The nonmyeloablative bone marrow transplants came from related graft donors, with transient mixed chimerism. The material was CD4+ T cells from blood (PBMCs), obtained 6 months after the transplant. Receptor source: a human patient who received a combined kidney and bone marrow transplant. Part of the T cell pool may stem from the graft donor.

This clone is identified as medium-sized from frequency. The CDR3 end is not reached by the read, which stops 3 residues before it; the germline J gene fills it in. The chain joins TRBV2 to TRBJ2-3, with 8 bases aligning to TRBD2. Germline CDR1 reads SNHLY; CDR2 reads FYNNEI. This CDR3 contains 18 residues. J gave up 0 bases and V 3 bases, and 11 bases lay outside the gene matches. CDR3 DNA (partial): TGTGCCAGCAGTGATATAGAGTTAGCGGGAAAAAGCACAGATACG. Amino acid sequence: CASSDIELAGKSTDT. The complete CDR3 sequence is CASSDIELAGKSTDTQYF. Variable domain in full (rest from reference TRBV2 and TRBJ2-3): EPEVTQTPSHQVTQMGQEVILRCVPISNHLYFYWYRQILGQKVEFLVSFYNNEISEKSEIFDDQFSVERPDGSNFTLKIRSTKLEDSAMYFCASSDIELAGKSTDTQYFGPGTRLTVL.

Points on this clone: The read ends 3 residues shy of where the CDR3 ends; the end is completed using the germline J gene. The chain has TRBV11-1 and TRBJ2-3; no firm D call. The length of the CDR3 is 13 residues. The V and J ends lost 0 bases and 6 bases respectively, with 7 bases between them. Germline-derived CDR1 and CDR2 are SGHAT and FQDESV (reference sequence). CDR3 residues: CASSLAIRDTQYF. The CDR3 bases that were read are TGTGCCAGCAGCTTAGCGATAAGGGATACG.

The CDR3 DNA, read in part, is TGTGCCAGCAGTGACTCGCTAGGCCTCGATGGC. It translates to CASSDSLGLDG. The CDR3 as a whole reads CASSDSLGLDGYTF. The rearrangement uses TRBV2 and TRBJ1-2, with D hard to call. The CDR3 end lies 3 residues beyond the end of the read and is filled in from the germline J gene. The CDR3 extends over 14 amino acids. Looked up from germline, CDR1 is SNHLY and CDR2 is FYNNEI. Trimming removed 3 bases from V and 6 bases from J, with 14 bases in between.

To note about this clone: The read ends 3 residues before the CDR3 terminus; that terminus is restored from the germline J gene. The chain links TRBV18 to TRBJ2-7, with 7 bases aligning to TRBD1. CDR3 length: 19 residues. CDR1 and CDR2 from the germline V gene are KGHSH and LQKENI. Unmatched junction bases numbered 22, after V lost 5 bases and J lost 3 bases. The CDR3: CASSAPRRQGSSGVYEQYF. CDR3 DNA, as far as it was read: TGTGCCAGCTCAGCTCCCCGCAGACAGGGTAGTAGTGGGGTCTACGAG.

As concerns this clone: Read sequence stops 3 residues before the CDR3 end, and the germline J gene provides the missing end. This chain uses TRBV5-6 with TRBJ2-3, with D possibly being TRBD2 (5 bases). CDR1 and CDR2 (germline): SGHDT, YYEEEE. The CDR3 totals 14 residues. V was shortened by 4 bases and J by 5 bases, with 14 bases between the two germline ends. CDR3 protein: CASSPISRGDTQYF. CDR3 bases read: TGTGCCAGCAGCCCTATTAGCCGGGGAGATACG. The entire variable domain, with the rest obtained from reference TRBV5-6 and TRBJ2-3, is as follows: DAGVTQSPTHLIKTRGQQVTLRCSPKSGHDTVSWYQQALGQGPQFIFQYYEEEERQRGNFPDRFSGHQFPNYSSELNVNALLLGDSALYLCASSPISRGDTQYFGPGTRLTVL.

Comments on this clone: The DNA ends 3 residues before the CDR3 does, and the rest of the CDR3 is filled in from the germline J gene. This sequence joins TRBV5-1 and TRBJ2-5, with 8 positions matching TRBD1. Germline CDR1 reads SGHRS; CDR2 reads YFSETQ. The CDR3 runs to 13 residues. The ends lost 5 bases at V and 7 bases at J; junction bases unmatched: 7. The CDR3 bases that were read are TGCGCCAGCAGTGGGGGACAGGCGGCGACC. Encoded protein: CASSGGQAAT. From start to end, the CDR3 is CASSGGQAATQYF.

For this clone: The read terminates 3 residues before the CDR3 end, so the remaining end is supplied by the germline J gene. The chain couples TRBV19 to TRBJ2-2; TRBD2 agrees at 12 bases. This CDR3 spans 17 amino acids. Losses at the gene ends were 7 bases for V and 6 bases for J; bases not matched to a gene: 12. CDR1 and CDR2 (germline): LNHDA, SQIVND (reference sequence). The covered CDR3 bases are TGTGCCAGTACCACTCTCCTAGCGGGAGGGACGTCCGGGGAG. This translates into CASTTLLAGGTSGE. The full CDR3 is CASTTLLAGGTSGELFF.

About this clone: Read data end 3 residues before the CDR3 end; the end is taken from the germline J gene. The gene calls are TRBV5-1 and TRBJ2-7, with 9 bases fitting TRBD1. The CDR3 contains 15 residues. Germline lookup yields CDR1 SGHRS and CDR2 YFSETQ. J was trimmed by 3 bases and V by 0 bases; bases with no gene match: 4. The CDR3 DNA, read in part, is TGCGCCAGCAGCTTGGAGTCGGGACAGGGCTACGAG. Translating it yields CASSLESGQGYE. The whole CDR3 region reads CASSLESGQGYEQYF.

Measured by frequency, this clone is medium-sized. The sequence runs out 3 residues before the end of the CDR3; the remainder is reconstructed from the germline J gene. The chain carries TRBV5-1 and TRBJ1-3; 8 bases fit TRBD1. Germline lookup yields CDR1 SGHRS and CDR2 YFSETQ. The CDR3 contains 17 residues. V trimming: 0 bases; J trimming: 1 base; junction bases outside the gene matches: 6. The sequenced part of the CDR3 DNA is TGCGCCAGCAGCTTGGCAGGGGGCTCGGCATCTGGAAACACC. Protein: CASSLAGGSASGNT. The entire CDR3 sequence reads CASSLAGGSASGNTIYF.

With regard to this clone: The read terminates 3 residues ahead of where the CDR3 ends, so the germline J gene completes it. The chain is built from TRBV30 and TRBJ1-3, with a weak D call TRBD1 (6 bases). Trimming shortened V by 3 bases and J by 0 bases, and 12 bases separated the two germline ends. Germline V CDR1 and CDR2: GTSNPN, SVGIG (reference sequence). CDR3 length: 15 amino acids. Here the CDR3 reads CAWRNGQLSGNTIYF. Partial CDR3 DNA: TGTGCCTGGAGAAACGGACAGCTCTCTGGAAACACC.

Considering frequency, this clone is medium-sized. The read finishes 3 residues shy of the CDR3 end, and the germline J gene is used to complete it. The chain combines TRBV7-2 with TRBJ1-1, with TRBD1 matching over 7 bases. CDR1 is SGHTA, CDR2 FQGNSA, per germline. Unmatched junction bases numbered 6, after V lost 7 bases and J lost 4 bases. The CDR3 has 13 amino acids. The CDR3 sequence is CASTGQVGTEAFF. CDR3 bases read: TGTGCCAGCACCGGACAGGTCGGCACTGAA.

CDR3 residues: CASSLVGTSSEQYF. Incomplete CDR3 DNA: TGTGCCAGCAGCTTAGTAGGGACTAGCTCCGAG. This chain connects TRBV11-1 to TRBJ2-7; 9 bases map to TRBD2. The read terminates 3 residues ahead of where the CDR3 ends, so the germline J gene completes it. The junction had 4 bases not matched to a gene; V was cut back by 1 base and J by 6 bases. The CDR3 extends over 14 amino acids. CDR1 SGHAT and CDR2 FQDESV come from the germline V gene (reference sequence).

Turning to this clone: From the germline J gene comes the end of the CDR3, since the read stops 3 residues before it. The genes are TRBV2 and TRBJ2-7; D is perhaps TRBD1 (6 bases). The CDR3 contains 15 residues. The V gene's germline CDR1 is SNHLY and CDR2 FYNNEI. Between the trimmed V and J ends, which lost 2 bases and 2 bases, there was a span of 13 bases. CDR3 bases read: TGTGCCAGCAGTGAAAGCAGGGGAAGAACCTACGAG. Its protein is CASSESRGRTYE. The whole CDR3 sequence is CASSESRGRTYEQYF.

Details on this clone: The read terminates 3 residues ahead of where the CDR3 ends, so the germline J gene completes it. V usage is TRBV10-2 and J usage is TRBJ1-5; 7 bases match TRBD1. There are 13 residues in the CDR3. The V and J ends lost 3 bases and 4 bases, in that order; junction bases with no gene match: 0. The V gene's germline CDR1 is WSHSY and CDR2 SAAADI. The CDR3: CASSEQGNQPQHF. The sequenced part of the CDR3 DNA is TGCGCCAGCAGTGAACAGGGGAATCAGCCC.

Frequency places this clone as medium-sized (0.01 to 0.1%). CDR3 DNA (partial): TGTGCCAGCGACAGGGGATTCTACAATGAG. This sequence encodes CASDRGFYNE. The whole CDR3 region reads CASDRGFYNEQFF. The chain has TRBV28 and TRBJ2-1, with TRBD1 matching over 8 bases. With the read ending 3 residues before the CDR3 end, the germline J gene is used to fill in that end. Germline CDR1 and CDR2: MDHEN and SYDVKM. CDR3 length: 13 residues. V lost 8 bases to trimming and J lost 3 bases; unmatched junction nucleotides: 3. Filled out from reference TRBV28 and TRBJ2-1, the complete variable domain reads DVKVTQSSRYLVKRTGEKVFLECVQDMDHENMFWYRQDPGLGLRLIYFSYDVKMKEKGDIPEGYSVSREKKERFSLILESASTNQTSMYLCASDRGFYNEQFFGPGTRLTVL.

Remarks on this clone: The read halts 3 residues ahead of the CDR3 end, with the missing end drawn from the germline J gene. The J gene is TRBJ1-3, the V gene TRBV18; D might be TRBD1 (6 bases). The CDR3 runs to 14 residues. Between the trimmed V and J ends, which lost 6 bases and 2 bases, there was a span of 11 bases. Germline CDR1 and CDR2: KGHSH and LQKENI. CDR3 bases read: TGTGCCAGCTCTCGGGACAATACTGGAAACACC. Protein: CASSRDNTGNT. The entire CDR3 is CASSRDNTGNTIYF.

As for this clone: Read sequence stops 3 residues before the CDR3 end, and the germline J gene provides the missing end. The chain recombines TRBV30 with TRBJ2-7, with D perhaps TRBD1 (6 bases). Trimming removed 1 base at V and 0 bases at J, with 10 bases between. Germline V gene sequence: CDR1 GTSNPN, CDR2 SVGIG (reference sequence). CDR3 length: 14 residues. The CDR3 is CAWSGQGSSYEQYF. CDR3 DNA, as far as it was read: TGTGCCTGGAGTGGGCAGGGGAGCTCCTACGAG.

This clone registers medium-sized (0.01 to 0.1%) by frequency. Incomplete CDR3 DNA: TGCAGTGCTAGAGGTTACGGGTATGCCACCCAAGAGACC. Encoded protein: CSARGYGYATQET. The whole CDR3 protein is CSARGYGYATQETQYF. V is TRBV20-1 and J is TRBJ2-5; D is unclear. The sequence runs out 3 residues before the end of the CDR3; the remainder is reconstructed from the germline J gene. V lost 1 base, J lost 1 base, and 16 bases lay in between. CDR1 is DFQATT, CDR2 SNEGSKA, per germline (reference sequence). This CDR3 spans 16 amino acids.

For this clone: The CDR3 end falls 3 residues outside the read, so it is completed with the germline J gene. The J gene is TRBJ2-7, the V gene TRBV18; TRBD2 is a possible D gene (6 bases). Trimming stripped 4 bases from V and 2 bases from J, with 9 bases between. This CDR3 is built from 13 residues. Germline V gene data show CDR1 as KGHSH and CDR2 as LQKENI. CDR3 loop: CASSHGTAYEQYF. Incomplete CDR3 DNA: TGTGCCAGCTCACACGGGACTGCCTACGAG.

As to this clone: Coverage ceases 3 residues before the CDR3 finishes, and the germline J gene fills in the end. The chain is built from TRBV10-3 and TRBJ2-7; 8 bases line up with TRBD1. This CDR3 is built from 13 residues. Trimming at V came to 2 bases and at J to 3 bases, leaving 0 bases not matched to a gene. The germline CDR1 and CDR2 sequences are ENHRY and SYGVKD. The CDR3 DNA, read in part, is TGTGCCATCAGTGAGGACAGGGGCTACGAG. Residues: CAISEDRGYE. The full-length CDR3 reads as CAISEDRGYEQYF.

Notes on this clone: The sequenced fragment ends 3 residues before the CDR3 boundary, so the rest is inferred from the germline J gene. The chain combines TRBV20-1 with TRBJ2-3; 8 bases map to TRBD2. Germline-derived CDR1 and CDR2 are DFQATT and SNEGSKA (reference sequence). The CDR3 contains 15 residues. Trimming took 3 bases from V and 2 from J; bases not matched to a gene: 7. The CDR3 is CSARRSGSLTDTQYF. The part of the CDR3 DNA that was read is TGCAGTGCTAGGAGGAGCGGGAGTCTCACAGATACG.

CDR3 DNA, as far as it was read: TGCGCCAGCAGCCCAAATCCAGCGGGAGTTAGCTCCTACGAG. It encodes CASSPNPAGVSSYE. The full CDR3 sequence reads CASSPNPAGVSSYEQYF. The V call is TRBV5-1, the J call TRBJ2-7; TRBD2 aligns across 8 bases. The CDR3 end lies 3 residues beyond the end of the read and is filled in from the germline J gene. Looked up from germline, CDR1 is SGHRS and CDR2 is YFSETQ. Trimming at V came to 4 bases and at J to 0 bases, leaving 12 bases not matched to a gene. The CDR3 runs to 17 residues.

Comments on this clone: Coverage ceases 3 residues before the CDR3 finishes, and the germline J gene fills in the end. The rearrangement links TRBV29-1 to TRBJ2-1, with 8 bases matching TRBD1. The CDR3 covers 14 residues. V lost 1 base to trimming and J lost 4 bases; unmatched junction nucleotides: 3. Germline V gene lookup returns CDR1 SQVTM and CDR2 ANQGSEA. Here the CDR3 reads CSVEGRDRYNEQFF. The DNA read from the CDR3 is TGCAGCGTTGAAGGGCGGGACAGGTACAATGAG.

Worth noting for this clone: The read terminates 3 residues ahead of where the CDR3 ends, so the germline J gene completes it. V gene TRBV20-1 combines with J gene TRBJ1-3; D gene ambiguous. V was cut by 8 bases and J by 0 bases, with 11 bases left in between. The CDR3 consists of 13 residues. Germline CDR1 and CDR2: DFQATT and SNEGSKA (reference sequence). Partial CDR3 DNA: TGCAGTTTGACACAACCCTCTGGAAACACC. It is translated as CSLTQPSGNT. Given in full, the CDR3 is CSLTQPSGNTIYF.

With respect to this clone: The read terminates 3 residues ahead of where the CDR3 ends, so the germline J gene completes it. This sequence joins TRBV5-4 and TRBJ2-1, with TRBD2 matching over 8 bases. The V gene's germline CDR1 is SGHNT and CDR2 YYREEE (reference sequence). The ends lost 2 bases at V and 8 bases at J; junction bases unmatched: 9. The CDR3 sequence is 15 residues long. The CDR3: CASSFSLGTRDEQFF. CDR3 DNA (partial): TGTGCCAGCAGCTTTTCCCTAGGGACTAGAGATGAG.

In regard to this clone: The read terminates 3 residues ahead of where the CDR3 ends, so the germline J gene completes it. The chain carries TRBV5-1 and TRBJ2-1, with 11 positions matching TRBD2. Trimming at V came to 3 bases and at J to 8 bases, leaving 16 bases not matched to a gene. Germline CDR1 is SGHRS and CDR2 is YFSETQ. This CDR3 comprises 18 residues. The CDR3 region is CASSSTGTSGLGGYEQFF. The DNA read from the CDR3 is TGCGCCAGCAGCTCTACCGGGACTAGCGGTCTAGGAGGCTATGAG.

The CDR3 bases that were read are TGTGCCAGCAGTTCCCGACTAGCGGGAGCTATAGGAGAGACC. Translating it yields CASSSRLAGAIGET. The entire CDR3 protein is CASSSRLAGAIGETQYF. This chain connects TRBV28 to TRBJ2-5; TRBD2 agrees at 12 bases. The CDR3 end is not reached by the read, which stops 3 residues before it; the germline J gene fills it in. From germline, CDR1 is MDHEN and CDR2 SYDVKM. J gave up 4 bases and V 4 bases, and 10 bases lay outside the gene matches. The CDR3 has 17 residues. The full variable domain, in which reference TRBV28 and TRBJ2-5 provide the parts outside the CDR3, is DVKVTQSSRYLVKRTGEKVFLECVQDMDHENMFWYRQDPGLGLRLIYFSYDVKMKEKGDIPEGYSVSREKKERFSLILESASTNQTSMYLCASSSRLAGAIGETQYFGPGTRLLVL.

Note on this clone: The CDR3 end is not reached by the read, which stops 3 residues before it; the germline J gene fills it in. J is TRBJ2-2 and V is TRBV7-2, with 8 bases that match TRBD2. The V gene's germline CDR1 is SGHTA and CDR2 FQGNSA. CDR3 length equals 17 residues. With V trimmed by 0 bases and J by 6 bases, 9 bases remained unmatched. The CDR3 region is CASSLAGAGVVAGELFF. Partial CDR3 DNA: TGTGCCAGCAGCTTAGCTGGAGCGGGAGTCGTGGCCGGGGAG.

Notes on this clone: From the germline J gene comes the end of the CDR3, since the read stops 3 residues before it. The rearrangement joins TRBV7-6 to TRBJ2-1; perhaps TRBD2 as D (6 bases). Looked up from germline, CDR1 is SGHVS and CDR2 is FNYEAQ. V lost 1 base, J lost 2 bases, and 9 bases lay in between. The CDR3 is made up of 15 amino acids. Partial CDR3 DNA: TGTGCCAGCAGCTTAGGGGCGGGGCCCTACAATGAG. The encoded protein is CASSLGAGPYNE. The whole CDR3 protein reads CASSLGAGPYNEQFF.

As regards this clone: The CDR3 end lies 3 residues beyond the end of the read and is filled in from the germline J gene. The chain employs TRBV7-9 and TRBJ2-3; D ambiguous. Germline V gene lookup returns CDR1 SEHNR and CDR2 FQNEAQ (reference sequence). The CDR3 sequence is 13 residues long. Trimming stripped 2 bases from V and 2 bases from J, with 5 bases between. CDR3 loop: CASSLSHTDTQYF. CDR3 bases read: TGTGCCAGCAGCTTATCCCACACAGATACG.